The rows below give T cell receptor beta chains drawn from one sample of a study of blood T cells in healthy people across ages. One entry per CDR3 protein, called by TCRdb with MiXCR from the 5' RACE reads. The top ten hold approximately 19% of the sample, which has just over 1 million distinct CDR3 sequences, 35% to 55% seen once. Sequencing used blood. The receptors were gathered from a woman aged 55-75 years in good health. The CDR3 runs from the conserved cysteine through the conserved F or W. A D gene is named only where the DNA matches it firmly. For some rows the clone size is stated as once, few or many, or as a class when expanded; others skip it.

J,V,size,D,DNA,CDR3
TRBJ2-7,TRBV7-3,NA,NA,TGTGCCAACAGCCCAGGAGGCGTGCAGTACTTC,CANSPGGVQYF
TRBJ2-5,TRBV10-3,NA,NA,NA,CAISSSGLGSETQYF
TRBJ1-5,TRBV9,few,NA,TGTGCCAGCAGCGCGGACAGAAGCAATCAGCCCCAGCATTTT,CASSADRSNQPQHF
TRBJ2-7,TRBV11-2,NA,NA,TGTGCCAGCAGCTTAGATAGCCAAGTCTACGAGCAGTACTTC,CASSLDSQVYEQYF
TRBJ2-1,TRBV27,NA,TRBD2,TGTGCCAGCAGTTTCGGTGGGAGGGAAAATGAGCAGTTCTTC,CASSFGGRENEQFF
TRBJ2-5,TRBV24-1,NA,NA,TGTGCCACCTCCAACCCGGGGCGTGAGACCCAGTACTTC,CATSNPGRETQYF
TRBJ2-7,TRBV20-1,few,TRBD1,TGCAGTGCTCCCACCGGGACAGAAATCTACGAGCAGTACTTC,CSAPTGTEIYEQYF
TRBJ2-1,TRBV12-3/TRBV12-4,NA,NA,TGTGCCAGCAGTTTCAGGGCTCCCTCGCAGTTCTTC,CASSFRAPSQFF
TRBJ2-7,TRBV3-1,NA,NA,TGTGCCAGCAGCCAAGATGCAGGAGGGAAGGGGTACGAGCAGTACTTC,CASSQDAGGKGYEQYF
TRBJ2-5,TRBV24-1,NA,TRBD2,TGTGCCACCGGACTAGCGGGAGGGTTTGAGCAGTACTTC,CATGLAGGFEQYF
TRBJ2-4,TRBV6-2/TRBV6-3,few,TRBD1,TGTGCCAGCGCGAGACAGGGTAAAAACATTCAGTACTTC,CASARQGKNIQYF
TRBJ2-1,TRBV29-1,NA,NA,TGCAGCGCCGAAGTGGCCAACAATGAGCAGTTCTTC,CSAEVANNEQFF
TRBJ2-7,TRBV20-1,few,TRBD2,TGCAGTGCTAGCGGGAGGGTTTCCTACGAGCAGTACTTC,CSASGRVSYEQYF
TRBJ2-7,TRBV27,few,TRBD2,TGTGCCAGCAGTTTAACCCCTACTAGCGGGAGCTCTTACGAGCAGTACTTC,CASSLTPTSGSSYEQYF
TRBJ2-1,TRBV27,NA,NA,TGTGCCAGCAGAGACGGTAATGAGCAGTTCTTC,CASRDGNEQFF